This T cell receptor (beta chain) was observed in a study of neurological immune-mediated disorders. TCRdb redid the calling of the 5' RACE reads with MiXCR, one entry per CDR3 protein. The repertoire holds around 27,000 distinct CDR3 sequences, with more than 14% as singletons. Stored at -80 C, 2 million PBMCs were the source of the unsorted libraries. Material: PBMCs. This TCR came from a man aged 70-80 years in good health.

CDR3 amino acids: CASRRTVLFETQYF. The CDR3 region has the DNA TGTGCCAGCAGACGGACAGTGTTGTTCGAGACCCAGTACTTC. J is TRBJ2-5 and V is TRBV5-5, with TRBD1 as a possible D gene (6 bases). The ends were cut back, 5 bases at V and 5 bases at J, with 16 bases in the middle. Germline V gene lookup returns CDR1 SGHKS and CDR2 YYEKEE (reference sequence). The CDR3 totals 14 residues.